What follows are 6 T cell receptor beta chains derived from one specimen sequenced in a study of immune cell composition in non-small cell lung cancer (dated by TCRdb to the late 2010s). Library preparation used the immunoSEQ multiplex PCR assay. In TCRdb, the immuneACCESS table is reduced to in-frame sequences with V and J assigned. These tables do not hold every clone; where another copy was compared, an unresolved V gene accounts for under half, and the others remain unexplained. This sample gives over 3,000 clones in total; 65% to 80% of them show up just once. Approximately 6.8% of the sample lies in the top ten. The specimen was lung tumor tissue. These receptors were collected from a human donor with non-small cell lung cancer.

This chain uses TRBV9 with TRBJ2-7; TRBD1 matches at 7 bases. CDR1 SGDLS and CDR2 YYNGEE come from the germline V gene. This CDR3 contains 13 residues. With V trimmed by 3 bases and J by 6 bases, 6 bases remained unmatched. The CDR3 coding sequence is TGTGCCAGCAGCGCCCAACAGGGGCTCGAGCAGTACTTC. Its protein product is CASSAQQGLEQYF.

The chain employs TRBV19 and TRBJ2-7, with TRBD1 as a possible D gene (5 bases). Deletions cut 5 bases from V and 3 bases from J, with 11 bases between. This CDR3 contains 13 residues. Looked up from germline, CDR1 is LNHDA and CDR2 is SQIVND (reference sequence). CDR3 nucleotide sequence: TGTGCCAGTAGTGCAGGGCCGATCTACGAGCAGTACTTC. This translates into CASSAGPIYEQYF.

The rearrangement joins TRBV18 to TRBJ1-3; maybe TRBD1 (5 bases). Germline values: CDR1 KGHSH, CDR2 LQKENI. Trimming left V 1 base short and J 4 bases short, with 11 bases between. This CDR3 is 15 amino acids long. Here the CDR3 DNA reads TGTGCCAGCTCACCACAAGGGGCTCGAGGAAACACCATATATTTT. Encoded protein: CASSPQGARGNTIYF.

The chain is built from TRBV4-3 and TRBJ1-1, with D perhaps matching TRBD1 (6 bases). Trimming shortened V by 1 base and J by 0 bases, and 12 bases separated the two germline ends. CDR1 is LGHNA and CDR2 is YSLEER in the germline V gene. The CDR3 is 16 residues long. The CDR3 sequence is CASSQGDRIMNTEAFF. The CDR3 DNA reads TGCGCCAGCAGCCAAGGTGACAGGATCATGAACACTGAAGCTTTCTTT.

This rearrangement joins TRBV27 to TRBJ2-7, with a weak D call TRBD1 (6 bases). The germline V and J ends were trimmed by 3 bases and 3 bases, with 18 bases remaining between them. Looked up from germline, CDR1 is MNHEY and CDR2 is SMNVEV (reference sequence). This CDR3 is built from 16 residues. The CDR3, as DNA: TGTGCCAGCAGTTTTTCTTCCTTCGGACAGAACTACGAGCAGTACTTC. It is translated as CASSFSSFGQNYEQYF.

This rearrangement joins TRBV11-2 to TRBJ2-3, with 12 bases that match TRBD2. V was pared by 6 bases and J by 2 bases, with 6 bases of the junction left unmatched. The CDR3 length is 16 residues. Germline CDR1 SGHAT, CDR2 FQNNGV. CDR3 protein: CASRQGLAGSTDTQYF. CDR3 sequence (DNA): TGTGCCAGCAGACAAGGACTAGCGGGGTCCACAGATACGCAGTATTTT.